Here is one T cell receptor (beta chain) with its context. Its antigen is currently unknown. V was shortened by 2 bases and J by 10 bases, with 9 bases between the two germline ends. Germline V gives CDR1 WSHSY, CDR2 SAAADI. This CDR3 comprises 12 residues. Only CD45RO-negative cells positively selected for CCR7 counted as naive CD8 cells, so terminally differentiated effector memory CD45RA+ cells were excluded. Among the donors, all were Caucasian adults who lived in Nashville, Tennessee. This specimen comes from a study of shared clonotypes between healthy human individuals. Study-level results: Larger estimated richness was generally recorded for naive subsets relative to memory subsets.

The protocol was immunoSEQ multiplex PCR, while the TCRdb copy is restricted to in-frame clones and leaves out a portion. There are about 2,200,000 clones in the sample; 90% to 95% occur only once, and 1.5% to 2% lies in the top ten. V usage is TRBV10-2 and J usage is TRBJ2-1; D might be TRBD1 or TRBD2, each matching 5 bases. The sequence was obtained from a man younger than 35 in good health. Some clones in this sample may be carry-over from other donors' samples. Specimen: naive CD8+ T cells from PBMCs. CDR3 nucleotide sequence: TGCGCCAGCAGTGAGGCGAGGGGAGAGCAGTTCTTC. Translated: CASSEARGEQFF.